Below, 10 T cell receptor beta chains from the same sample are listed, as sequenced in a study of blood T cell repertoires in COVID-19. Libraries were prepared by immunoSEQ multiplex PCR; TCRdb keeps only in-frame clonotypes and omits some of them. Seen here are 200,000 to 300,000 clones, roughly 85% observed once, and the top ten hold less than 4%. The sequenced sample was peripheral blood. These receptor sequences come from a woman aged 18-29 years with acute or convalescent COVID-19.

J is TRBJ2-5 and V is TRBV21-1; the table's D gene call, TRBD2, was not cross checked with the DNA. TRBV21-1 is given as a pseudogene. CDR3 size: 15 residues. The CDR3 spells CASSKVVGEQETQYF. Here the CDR3 DNA reads TGTGCCAGCAGCAAAGTCGTGGGAGAACAAGAGACCCAGTACTTC.

J is TRBJ1-1 and V is TRBV27; possible D gene TRBD1, 6 bases. Germline V lookup: CDR1 MNHEY, CDR2 SMNVEV (reference sequence). Trimming took 6 bases from V and 1 from J, leaving 9 bases between them. This CDR3 has 13 amino acids. CDR3 sequence reads: CASRGGGNTEAFF. The CDR3 DNA is TGTGCCAGCAGAGGGGGGGGGAACACTGAAGCTTTCTTT.

CDR3 protein: CASSPRTSGFNEQFF. CDR3 DNA: TGCGCCAGCAGCCCAAGGACTAGCGGGTTCAATGAGCAGTTCTTC. This chain uses TRBV5-1 with TRBJ2-1; 11 bases are shared with TRBD2. The ends lost 4 bases at V and 6 bases at J; junction bases unmatched: 6. The germline V gene encodes CDR1 SGHRS and CDR2 YFSETQ. The CDR3 has 15 residues. Full variable domain (rest looked up from reference TRBV5-1 and TRBJ2-1): KAGVTQTPRYLIKTRGQQVTLSCSPISGHRSVSWYQQTPGQGLQFLFEYFSETQRNKGNFPGRFSGRQFSNSRSEMNVSTLELGDSALYLCASSPRTSGFNEQFFGPGTRLTVL.

The CDR3: CASSPFTRDNEQFF. CDR3 nucleotides: TGTGCCAGCTCACCATTTACCCGAGACAATGAGCAGTTCTTC. The chain recombines TRBV18 with TRBJ2-1; D is unresolved. V was clipped by 2 bases and J by 5 bases, with 10 bases between them. CDR3 size: 14 residues. The germline gives CDR1 KGHSH, CDR2 LQKENI.

Comment on this clone: A junction end diverges from the germline sequence, so it may reflect a read error. V usage is TRBV2 and J usage is TRBJ1-2; D perhaps matches TRBD1 (6 bases). Germline CDR1 and CDR2: SNHLY and FYNNEI. There are 15 residues in the CDR3. CDR3 region: CASSEGSGATYGYTF. The DNA of the CDR3 is TGTGCCAGCAGCGAAGGCTCAGGGGCGACTTATGGCTACACCTTC.

The CDR3 coding sequence is TGCGCCAGCAGCTTGGGAGTAATGGGACTAGCGAGAAGCACAGATACGCAGTATTTT. This codes for CASSLGVMGLARSTDTQYF. The J gene is TRBJ2-3, the V gene TRBV5-1, with 10 bases fitting TRBD2. The germline gives CDR1 SGHRS, CDR2 YFSETQ. This CDR3 region has 19 residues. Germline trimming cut 0 bases from V and 0 bases from J; bases unmatched to any gene: 10.

The chain couples TRBV9 to TRBJ1-1; D gene uncertain. The germline gives CDR1 SGDLS, CDR2 YYNGEE. The V and J ends lost 0 bases and 3 bases respectively, with 6 bases between them. The CDR3 has 13 residues. The chain's CDR3 is CASSVVRDTEAFF. DNA of the CDR3: TGTGCCAGCAGCGTAGTTCGAGACACTGAAGCTTTCTTT.

This chain uses TRBV7-9 with TRBJ2-1; perhaps TRBD2 as D (5 bases). With 4 bases removed from V and 7 bases from J, the gap between germline ends came to 23 bases. Germline V gives CDR1 SEHNR, CDR2 FQNEAQ (reference sequence). This CDR3 region has 17 residues. The DNA for the CDR3 is TGTGCCAGCAGCTCCCCCCCTCAGCGGCCCCTTGGGAATGAGCAGTTCTTC. Its translation is CASSSPPQRPLGNEQFF.

The CDR3 here is CASSFKGGLADTQYF. Here the CDR3 DNA reads TGTGCCAGCAGCTTTAAAGGGGGCTTGGCAGATACGCAGTATTTT. The V and J genes are TRBV7-9 and TRBJ2-3; TRBD1 matches at 7 bases. Unmatched junction bases numbered 7, after V lost 3 bases and J lost 4 bases. There are 15 residues in the CDR3. The germline V gene has CDR1 SEHNR and CDR2 FQNEAQ (reference sequence).

The chain couples TRBV14 to TRBJ2-2, with D uncertain. Looked up from germline, CDR1 is SGHDN and CDR2 is FVKESK. The germline V and J ends were trimmed by 4 bases and 5 bases, with 14 bases remaining between them. CDR3 length: 15 residues. CDR3 loop: CASSPMSGWTGELFF. The CDR3 DNA reads TGTGCCAGCAGCCCCATGTCGGGTTGGACCGGGGAGCTGTTTTTT. Together with reference TRBV14 and TRBJ2-2, the CDR3 gives the full variable domain: EAGVTQFPSHSVIEKGQTVTLRCDPISGHDNLYWYRRVMGKEIKFLLHFVKESKQDESGMPNNRFLAERTGGTYSTLKVQPAELEDSGVYFCASSPMSGWTGELFFGEGSRLTVL.